The 17 T cell receptor beta chains presented below share a single source sample, sequenced in a study of T cell responses to AZD1222 COVID-19 vaccine. The assay was immunoSEQ multiplex PCR, and TCRdb's table has in-frame clones only and misses some. The data contain 90,000 to 150,000 clones, 75% to 95% of them singletons. Source: peripheral blood, taken on day 0 of AZD1222 vaccination. These receptors were obtained from an adult in good health.

This clone is a singleton in its sample. The chain has TRBV6-6 and TRBJ1-1; possible D gene TRBD1, 6 bases. Germline V CDR1 and CDR2: MNHNY, SVGAGI (reference sequence). There are 15 residues in the CDR3. The V end was cut by 0 bases, the J end by 4 bases, with 12 bases between. The CDR3 spells CASSYSGGLSTEAFF. In nucleotides, the CDR3 is TGTGCCAGCAGTTACTCTGGGGGGCTGAGCACTGAAGCTTTCTTT.

J is TRBJ1-2 and V is TRBV4-2; TRBD1 matches 8 bases. Losses at the gene ends were 0 bases for V and 7 bases for J; bases not matched to a gene: 7. Germline V CDR1 and CDR2: LGHNA, YNFKEQ. The CDR3 has 15 amino acids. CDR3 sequence: CASSQDQTGASGYTF. CDR3 DNA: TGTGCCAGCAGCCAAGATCAGACAGGGGCGTCTGGCTACACCTTC.

This clone was observed a few times. The V and J genes are TRBV7-2 and TRBJ1-2; TRBD1 agrees at 9 bases. Trimming took 5 bases from V and 6 from J; bases not matched to a gene: 4. This CDR3 is 13 amino acids long. The germline CDR1 and CDR2 sequences are SGHTA and FQGNSA. CDR3 sequence: CASSTRDRDGYTF. CDR3 nucleotide sequence: TGTGCCAGCAGCACCCGGGACAGGGATGGCTACACCTTC.

The V gene is TRBV5-1, the J gene TRBJ2-5; 7 nucleotides line up with TRBD2. The CDR3 spans 17 residues. Germline assignment: CDR1 SGHRS and CDR2 YFSETQ. With 1 base clipped from V and 2 bases from J, the junction kept 11 bases outside the gene matches. CDR3 in amino acids: CASSLWGDYSPQETQYF. CDR3 DNA sequence: TGCGCCAGCAGCTTGTGGGGGGACTACTCGCCTCAAGAGACCCAGTACTTC.

V gene TRBV5-1 combines with J gene TRBJ1-6; 8 bases match TRBD1. J was trimmed by 7 bases and V by 4 bases; bases with no gene match: 7. The CDR3 is made up of 15 amino acids. Germline V gene sequence: CDR1 SGHRS, CDR2 YFSETQ. The CDR3 loop reads CASSAGQGRNSPLHF. CDR3 bases: TGCGCCAGCAGCGCAGGACAGGGTAGGAATTCACCCCTCCACTTT.

V is TRBV5-1 and J is TRBJ1-3, with D uncertain. V was shortened by 0 bases and J by 0 bases, with 4 bases between the two germline ends. Germline CDR1 reads SGHRS; CDR2 reads YFSETQ. The length of the CDR3 is 14 residues. The CDR3 is CASSLEVSGNTIYF. The CDR3 bases are TGCGCCAGCAGCTTGGAGGTCTCTGGAAACACCATATATTTT. Drawing the rest from reference TRBV5-1 and TRBJ1-3, the complete variable domain is KAGVTQTPRYLIKTRGQQVTLSCSPISGHRSVSWYQQTPGQGLQFLFEYFSETQRNKGNFPGRFSGRQFSNSRSEMNVSTLELGDSALYLCASSLEVSGNTIYFGEGSWLTVV.

V gene TRBV11-1 combines with J gene TRBJ1-1; TRBD1 aligns across 9 bases. The CDR3 covers 15 residues. The junction had 5 bases not matched to a gene; V was cut back by 4 bases and J by 2 bases. Looked up from germline, CDR1 is SGHAT and CDR2 is FQDESV (reference sequence). The CDR3 region has the DNA TGTGCCAGCAGCTCATGGGGACAGGGAAACACTGAAGCTTTCTTT. Protein: CASSSWGQGNTEAFF.

The chain combines TRBV30 with TRBJ1-3; D ambiguous. Germline CDR1 and CDR2: GTSNPN and SVGIG (reference sequence). CDR3 length: 15 residues. With 5 bases removed from V and 0 bases from J, the gap between germline ends came to 14 bases. The CDR3 DNA sequence: TGTGCCTGGGGCCCCGGTGAGAGCTCTGGAAACACCATATATTTT. Translated, it gives CAWGPGESSGNTIYF.

This chain links TRBV27 with TRBJ1-3; a possible D gene is TRBD1 (6 bases). Germline CDR1 is MNHEY and CDR2 is SMNVEV (reference sequence). This CDR3 has 16 residues. Trimming removed 0 bases from V and 1 base from J, with 10 bases in between. The CDR3 coding sequence is TGTGCCAGCAGTTTATCAGTAGGGGGTTCTGGAAACACCATATATTTT. Its protein product is CASSLSVGGSGNTIYF.

J is TRBJ1-2 and V is TRBV14; TRBD1 might be the D (5 bases). Trimming pared 3 bases from V and 7 bases from J, leaving 12 bases between. The CDR3 consists of 13 residues. Germline CDR1 SGHDN, CDR2 FVKESK. CDR3 nucleotides: TGTGCCAGCAGCCACACAGGCGTCGGTGGCTACACCTTC. Protein sequence: CASSHTGVGGYTF.

The chain recombines TRBV9 with TRBJ2-3, with D unclear. V was pared by 4 bases and J by 4 bases, with 10 bases between. CDR1 is SGDLS and CDR2 is YYNGEE in the germline V gene. The CDR3 extends over 13 amino acids. The chain's CDR3 is CASSYEFSDTQYF. The DNA of the CDR3 is TGTGCCAGCAGCTACGAGTTCTCAGATACGCAGTATTTT.

J is TRBJ2-7 and V is TRBV12-5; no reliable D call. The CDR3 sequence is 11 residues long. Germline CDR1 is LGHNT and CDR2 is FRNRAP. With 3 bases removed from V and 5 bases from J, the gap between germline ends came to 5 bases. The CDR3: CASGFNDEQYF. The DNA of the CDR3 is TGTGCTAGTGGTTTCAACGACGAGCAGTACTTC.

The V gene is TRBV19, the J gene TRBJ1-6; D might be TRBD1 (6 bases). CDR1 is LNHDA and CDR2 is SQIVND in the germline V gene (reference sequence). The CDR3 spans 14 residues. Trimming removed 4 bases from V and 8 bases from J, with 12 bases in between. The DNA of the CDR3 is TGTGCCAGTAGTAGGCAGGGGCCTCATTCACCCCTCCACTTT. This encodes CASSRQGPHSPLHF.

The J gene is TRBJ1-5, the V gene TRBV6-2 or TRBV6-3; TRBD1 aligns across 9 bases. There are 16 residues in the CDR3. The ends lost 6 bases at V and 4 bases at J; junction bases unmatched: 10. The germline V gene encodes CDR1 MNHEY and CDR2 SVGEGT. The CDR3 DNA sequence: TGTGCCAGCAGCCCCTCGTGGGGACAGGGAAATCAGCCCCAGCATTTT. Protein sequence: CASSPSWGQGNQPQHF.

This chain connects TRBV5-6 to TRBJ1-4; a possible D gene is TRBD1 (5 bases). Germline loops: CDR1 SGHDT, CDR2 YYEEEE. CDR3 size: 15 residues. V was cut by 4 bases and J by 3 bases, with 13 bases left in between. As DNA, the CDR3 is TGTGCCAGCAGCCCGGTGGGACGGCCTAATGAAAAACTGTTTTTT. Its protein is CASSPVGRPNEKLFF. Full variable domain (outside the CDR3, taken from reference TRBV5-6 and TRBJ1-4): DAGVTQSPTHLIKTRGQQVTLRCSPKSGHDTVSWYQQALGQGPQFIFQYYEEEERQRGNFPDRFSGHQFPNYSSELNVNALLLGDSALYLCASSPVGRPNEKLFFGSGTQLSVL.

The gene calls are TRBV2 and TRBJ1-4; the match to TRBD1 covers 10 bases. V trimming: 5 bases; J trimming: 7 bases; junction bases outside the gene matches: 7. Germline loops: CDR1 SNHLY, CDR2 FYNNEI. This CDR3 is built from 15 residues. CDR3 bases: TGTGCCAGCAGTAGGGACAGGGGATCGGGTGAAAAACTGTTTTTT. It yields the protein CASSRDRGSGEKLFF.

The J gene is TRBJ2-3, the V gene TRBV19, with 8 bases that match TRBD1. CDR3 length equals 15 residues. Germline V lookup: CDR1 LNHDA, CDR2 SQIVND (reference sequence). Losses at the gene ends were 6 bases for V and 3 bases for J; bases not matched to a gene: 8. The CDR3 reads CASRTGTGKTDTQYF. The CDR3 DNA reads as TGTGCCAGTAGGACCGGGACAGGCAAAACAGATACGCAGTATTTT. The entire variable domain, with the rest obtained from reference TRBV19 and TRBJ2-3, is as follows: DGGITQSPKYLFRKEGQNVTLSCEQNLNHDAMYWYRQDPGQGLRLIYYSQIVNDFQKGDIAEGYSVSREKKESFPLTVTSAQKNPTAFYLCASRTGTGKTDTQYFGPGTRLTVL.